This TCR beta chain is drawn from a study of CD8 T cells in ankylosing spondylitis. This clonotype was observed many times. The CDR3 is 13 residues long. The V end lost 8 bases, the J end lost 0 bases, and 11 bases lay between the germline ends. Germline loops: CDR1 SGHTA, CDR2 FQGNSA. Via MiXCR, TCRdb re-called the 5' RACE reads, giving one row per CDR3 protein. This sample has 100,000 to 150,000 distinct CDR3 sequences, with about a tenth found just once. The V call is TRBV7-2, the J call TRBJ2-7; D is possibly TRBD1 (6 bases). Specimen: blood, either unsorted or a sorted T cell fraction (not recorded which). The origin of this receptor is a male donor with ankylosing spondylitis or in good health (not recorded which). CDR3 coding DNA: TGTGCCAGCCGGGACACGGCCTCCTACGAGCAGTACTTC. It translates to CASRDTASYEQYF. The full variable domain, in which reference TRBV7-2 and TRBJ2-7 provide the parts outside the CDR3, is GAGVSQSPSNKVTEKGKDVELRCDPISGHTALYWYRQSLGQGLEFLIYFQGNSAPDKSGLPSDRFSAERTGGSVSTLTIQRTQQEDSAVYLCASRDTASYEQYFGPGTRLTVT.